This entry features one T cell receptor (beta chain) sequence. Its target is unknown. Primers used in a second PCR of about 7 to 12 cycles were a sample-barcoded 5' primer and a J-beta primer mix. One entry per CDR3 protein, called by TCRdb with MiXCR from the 5' RACE reads. The top ten clones hold roughly 13% of a sample with 800,000 to 950,000 distinct CDR3 sequences, under 40% of them seen once. The sample comes from a study of blood T cells in healthy people across ages. V lost 7 bases and J lost 3; bases outside the gene matches: 11. The CDR3 has 16 residues. Study results and caveats: Both higher diversity and more naive CD4+ cells marked long-lived donors when set against aged donors.

This receptor was obtained from a man aged 18 to 29 in good health. The rearrangement links TRBV12-3 or TRBV12-4 to TRBJ1-4; 7 bases align to TRBD1. Sequencing was carried out using blood. CDR3 amino acids: CASTEGRGRANEKLFF. The CDR3 nucleotides are TGTGCCAGCACCGAAGGGAGGGGGCGAGCTAATGAAAAACTGTTTTTT.